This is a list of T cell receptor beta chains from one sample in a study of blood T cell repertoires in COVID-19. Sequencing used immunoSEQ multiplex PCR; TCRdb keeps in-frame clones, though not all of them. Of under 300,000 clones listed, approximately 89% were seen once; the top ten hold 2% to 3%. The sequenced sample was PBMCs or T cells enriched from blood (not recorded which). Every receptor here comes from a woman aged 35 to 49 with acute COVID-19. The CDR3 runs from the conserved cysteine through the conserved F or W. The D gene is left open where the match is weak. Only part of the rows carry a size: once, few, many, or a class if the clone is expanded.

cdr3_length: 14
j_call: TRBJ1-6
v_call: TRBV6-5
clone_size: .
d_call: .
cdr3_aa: CASSSGGASSPLHF
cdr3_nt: TGTGCCAGCAGTAGCGGGGGGGCTAGTTCACCCCTCCACTTT

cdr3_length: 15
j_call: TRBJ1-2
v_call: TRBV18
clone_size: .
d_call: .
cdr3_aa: CASSPSEGLTYGYTF
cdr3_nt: TGTGCCAGCTCACCGAGTGAGGGTTTAACCTATGGCTACACCTTC

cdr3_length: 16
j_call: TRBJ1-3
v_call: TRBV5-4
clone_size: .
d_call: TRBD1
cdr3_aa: CASSLATGGSGNTIYF
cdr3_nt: TGTGCCAGCAGCTTGGCAACAGGGGGCTCTGGAAACACCATATATTTT

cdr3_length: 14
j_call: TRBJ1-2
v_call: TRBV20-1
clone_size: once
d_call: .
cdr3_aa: CSASASGANYGYTF
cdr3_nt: TGCAGTGCGAGTGCCTCGGGGGCTAACTATGGCTACACCTTC

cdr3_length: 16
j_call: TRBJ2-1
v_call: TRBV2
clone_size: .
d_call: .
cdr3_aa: CASSGWGEDSYNEQFF
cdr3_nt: TGTGCCAGCAGTGGTTGGGGGGAGGACTCCTACAATGAGCAGTTCTTC

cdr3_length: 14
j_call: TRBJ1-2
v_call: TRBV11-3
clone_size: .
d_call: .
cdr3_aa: CASSESQLREGYTF
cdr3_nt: TGTGCCAGCAGCGAGAGCCAATTACGGGAGGGCTACACCTTC

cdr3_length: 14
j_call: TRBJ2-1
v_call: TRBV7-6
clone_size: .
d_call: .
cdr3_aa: CASSLPYRGNEQFF
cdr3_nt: TGTGCCAGCAGCTTACCGTATCGGGGGAATGAGCAGTTCTTC

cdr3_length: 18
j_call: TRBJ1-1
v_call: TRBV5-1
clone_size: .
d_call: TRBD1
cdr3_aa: CASSLIRDRGILNTEAFF
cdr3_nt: TGCGCCAGCAGCTTAATAAGGGACAGGGGAATCCTGAACACTGAAGCTTTCTTT

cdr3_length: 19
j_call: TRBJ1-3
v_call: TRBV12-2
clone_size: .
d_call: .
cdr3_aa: CASRLTNKNFGTDENTIYF
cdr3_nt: TGTGCAAGTCGCTTAACCAATAAAAATTTTGGGACAGACGAAAACACCATATATTTT

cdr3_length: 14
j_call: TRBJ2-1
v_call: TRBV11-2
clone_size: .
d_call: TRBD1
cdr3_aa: CASSLNRGRNEQFF
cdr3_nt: TGTGCCAGCAGCCTTAACAGGGGGCGGAATGAGCAGTTCTTC

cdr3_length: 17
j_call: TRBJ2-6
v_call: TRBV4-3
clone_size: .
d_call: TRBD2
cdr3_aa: CASSQEAGTWGANVLTF
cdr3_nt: TGCGCCAGCAGCCAAGAAGCGGGGACTTGGGGGGCCAACGTCCTGACTTTC

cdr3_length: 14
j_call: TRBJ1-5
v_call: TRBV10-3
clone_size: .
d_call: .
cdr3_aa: CAISGQGGDQPQHF
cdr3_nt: TGTGCCATCAGTGGGCAGGGAGGGGATCAGCCCCAGCATTTT

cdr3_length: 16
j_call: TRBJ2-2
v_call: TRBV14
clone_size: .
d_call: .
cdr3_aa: CASSPVPGQNTGELFF
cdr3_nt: TGTGCCAGCAGCCCCGTCCCGGGACAGAACACCGGGGAGCTGTTTTTT

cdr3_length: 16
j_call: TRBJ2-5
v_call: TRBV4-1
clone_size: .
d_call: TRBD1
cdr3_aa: CASSQDPGQGWETQYF
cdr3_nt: TGCGCCAGCAGCCAAGATCCGGGACAGGGGTGGGAGACCCAGTACTTC

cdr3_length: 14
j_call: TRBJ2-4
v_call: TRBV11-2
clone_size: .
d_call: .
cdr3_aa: CASSLDWPGDIQYF
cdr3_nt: TGTGCCAGCAGCTTAGATTGGCCAGGGGACATTCAGTACTTC

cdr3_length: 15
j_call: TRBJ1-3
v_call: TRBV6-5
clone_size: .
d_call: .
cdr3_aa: CASRTTRSSGNTIYF
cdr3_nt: TGTGCCAGCAGGACGACGCGGAGCTCTGGAAACACCATATATTTT

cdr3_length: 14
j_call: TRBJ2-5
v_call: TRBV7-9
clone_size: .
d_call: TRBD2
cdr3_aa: CASTGVGLGETQYF
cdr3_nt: TGTGCCAGCACGGGGGTCGGACTAGGAGAGACCCAGTACTTC

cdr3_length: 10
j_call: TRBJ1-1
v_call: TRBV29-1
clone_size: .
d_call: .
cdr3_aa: CSAQNTEAFF
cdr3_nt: TGCAGCGCCCAGAACACTGAAGCTTTCTTT

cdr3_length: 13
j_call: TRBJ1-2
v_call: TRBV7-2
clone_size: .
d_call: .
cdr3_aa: CASSLTSSYGYTF
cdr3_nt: TGTGCCAGCAGCTTAACGAGTTCCTACGGCTACACCTTC

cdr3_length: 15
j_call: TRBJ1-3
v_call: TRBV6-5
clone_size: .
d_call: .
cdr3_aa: CASRSTGSPGNTIYF
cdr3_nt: TGTGCCAGCAGATCCACAGGGAGTCCTGGAAACACCATATATTTT

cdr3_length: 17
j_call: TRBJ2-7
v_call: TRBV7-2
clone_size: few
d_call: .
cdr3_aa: CASSLPAGQFPTYEQYF
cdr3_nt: TGTGCCAGCAGCTTACCTGCCGGACAGTTTCCAACCTACGAGCAGTACTTC

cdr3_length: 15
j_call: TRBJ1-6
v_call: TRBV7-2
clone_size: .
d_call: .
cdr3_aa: CASSSHRAYNSPLHF
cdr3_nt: TGTGCCAGCAGCTCCCACAGGGCCTATAATTCACCCCTCCACTTT

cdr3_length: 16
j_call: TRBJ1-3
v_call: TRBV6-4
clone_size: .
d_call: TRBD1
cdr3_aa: CASSEWDRNSGNTIYF
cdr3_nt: TGTGCCAGCAGTGAATGGGACAGGAACTCTGGAAACACCATATATTTT

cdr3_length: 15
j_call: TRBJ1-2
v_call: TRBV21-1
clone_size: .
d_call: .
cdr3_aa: CASSKEGGRGYGYTF
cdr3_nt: TGTGCCAGCAGCAAAGAAGGAGGCAGAGGTTATGGCTACACCTTC

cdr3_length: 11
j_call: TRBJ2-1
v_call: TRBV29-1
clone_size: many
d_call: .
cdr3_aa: CSGRSGNEQFF
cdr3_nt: TGCAGCGGCCGCAGCGGCAATGAGCAGTTCTTC

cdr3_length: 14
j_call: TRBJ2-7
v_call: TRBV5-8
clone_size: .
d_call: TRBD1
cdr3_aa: CASSRTGTSYEQYF
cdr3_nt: TGTGCCAGCAGCAGGACAGGGACCTCCTACGAGCAGTACTTC

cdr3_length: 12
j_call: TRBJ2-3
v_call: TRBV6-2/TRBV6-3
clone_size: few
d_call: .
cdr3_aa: CASSYSAGRQYF
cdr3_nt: TGTGCCAGCAGTTATTCTGCGGGTAGGCAGTATTTT

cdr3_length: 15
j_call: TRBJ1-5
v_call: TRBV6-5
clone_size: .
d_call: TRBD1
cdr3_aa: CASSNQQGANQPQHF
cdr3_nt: TGTGCCAGCAGTAACCAACAGGGGGCGAATCAGCCCCAGCATTTT

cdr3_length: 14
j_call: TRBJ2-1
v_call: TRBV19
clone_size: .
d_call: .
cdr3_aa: CASTVRGRNNEQFF
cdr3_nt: TGTGCCAGTACCGTAAGGGGTAGGAACAATGAGCAGTTCTTC

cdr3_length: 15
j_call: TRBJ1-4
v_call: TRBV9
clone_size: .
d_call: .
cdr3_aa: CASNVRGLTNEKLFF
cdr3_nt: TGTGCCAGCAACGTCAGGGGTCTAACTAATGAAAAACTGTTTTTT

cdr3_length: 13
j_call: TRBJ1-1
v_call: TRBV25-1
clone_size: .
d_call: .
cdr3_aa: CASRSPRNTEAFF
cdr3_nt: TGTGCCAGCAGGTCCCCTCGGAACACTGAAGCTTTCTTT

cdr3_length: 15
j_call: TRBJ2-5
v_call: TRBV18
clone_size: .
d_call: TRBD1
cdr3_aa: CASSTQGQAQETQYF
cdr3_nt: TGTGCCAGCTCAACCCAGGGACAGGCCCAAGAGACCCAGTACTTC

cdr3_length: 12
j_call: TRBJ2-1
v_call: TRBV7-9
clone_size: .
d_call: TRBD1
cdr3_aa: CASRKGQLSQFF
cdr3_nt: TGTGCCAGCAGAAAGGGACAGCTTTCGCAGTTCTTC

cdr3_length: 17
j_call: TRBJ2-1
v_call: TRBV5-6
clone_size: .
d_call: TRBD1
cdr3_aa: CASSLRQGAIHYNEQFF
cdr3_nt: TGTGCCAGCAGCCTTCGACAGGGGGCTATTCACTACAATGAGCAGTTCTTC

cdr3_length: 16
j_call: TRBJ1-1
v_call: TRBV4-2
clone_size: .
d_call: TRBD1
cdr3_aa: CASSQDGTGRIVEAFF
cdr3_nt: TGTGCCAGCAGCCAAGATGGGACAGGCCGCATTGTTGAAGCTTTCTTT

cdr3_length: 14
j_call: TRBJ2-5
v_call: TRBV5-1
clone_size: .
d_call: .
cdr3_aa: CASSTSGRQETQYF
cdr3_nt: TGCGCCAGCAGCACAAGCGGGCGACAAGAGACCCAGTACTTC

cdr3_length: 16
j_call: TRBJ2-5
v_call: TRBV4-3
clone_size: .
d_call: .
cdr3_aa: CASSQVRSLRQETQYF
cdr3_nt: TGCGCCAGCAGCCAAGTTCGGAGTCTTAGGCAAGAGACCCAGTACTTC

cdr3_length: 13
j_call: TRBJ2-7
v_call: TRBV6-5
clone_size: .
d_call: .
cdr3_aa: CASSRQGLTEQYF
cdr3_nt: TGTGCCAGCAGTCGGCAGGGGCTAACGGAGCAGTACTTC

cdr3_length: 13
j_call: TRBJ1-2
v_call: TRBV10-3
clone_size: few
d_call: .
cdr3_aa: CAISEQGNYGYTF
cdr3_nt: TGTGCCATCAGTGAACAGGGAAACTATGGCTACACCTTC

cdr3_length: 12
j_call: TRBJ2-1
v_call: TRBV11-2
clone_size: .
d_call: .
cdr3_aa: CASSRLVREQFF
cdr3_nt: TGTGCCAGCAGCCGACTCGTAAGAGAGCAGTTCTTC

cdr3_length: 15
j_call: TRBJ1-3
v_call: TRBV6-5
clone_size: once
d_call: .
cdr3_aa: CASSYDTGTGNTIYF
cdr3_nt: TGTGCCAGCAGTTACGATACGGGGACTGGAAACACCATATATTTT

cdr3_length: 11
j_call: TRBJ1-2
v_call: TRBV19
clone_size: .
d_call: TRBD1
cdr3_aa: CASTGAGGDTF
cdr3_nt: TGTGCCAGTACCGGCGCAGGGGGCGACACCTTC

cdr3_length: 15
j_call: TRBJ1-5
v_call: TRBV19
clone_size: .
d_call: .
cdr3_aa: CASSTRGRSNQPQHF
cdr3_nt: TGTGCCAGTAGTACCAGGGGACGGAGCAATCAGCCCCAGCATTTT

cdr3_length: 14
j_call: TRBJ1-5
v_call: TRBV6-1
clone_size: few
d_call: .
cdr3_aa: CASSEGGSAQPQHF
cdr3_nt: TGTGCCAGCAGTGAAGGGGGTAGCGCTCAGCCCCAGCATTTT

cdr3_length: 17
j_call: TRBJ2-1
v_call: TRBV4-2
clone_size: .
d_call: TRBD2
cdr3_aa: CASSQDAGSGGYNEQFF
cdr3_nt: TGTGCCAGCAGCCAAGACGCTGGTAGCGGGGGTTACAATGAGCAGTTCTTC

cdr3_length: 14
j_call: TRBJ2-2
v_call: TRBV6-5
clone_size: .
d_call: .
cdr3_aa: CASSFGLNTGELFF
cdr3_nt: TGTGCCAGCAGTTTTGGACTGAACACCGGGGAGCTGTTTTTT

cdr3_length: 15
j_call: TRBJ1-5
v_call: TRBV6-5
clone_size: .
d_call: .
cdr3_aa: CASSYSKGGGQPQHF
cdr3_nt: TGTGCCAGCAGTTACTCGAAAGGGGGTGGTCAGCCCCAGCATTTT

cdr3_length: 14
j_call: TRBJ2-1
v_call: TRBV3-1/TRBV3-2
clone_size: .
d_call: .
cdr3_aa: CASSQASNYNEQFF
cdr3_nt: TGTGCCAGCAGCCAAGCCAGTAACTACAATGAGCAGTTCTTC

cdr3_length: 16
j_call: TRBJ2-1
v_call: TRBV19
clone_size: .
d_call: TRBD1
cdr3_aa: CASSIGWDSSYNEQFF
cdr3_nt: TGTGCCAGTAGTATAGGGTGGGACAGCTCCTACAATGAGCAGTTCTTC

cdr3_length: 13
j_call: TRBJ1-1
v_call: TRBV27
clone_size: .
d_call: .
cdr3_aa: CASSLEFRTEAFF
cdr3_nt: TGTGCCAGCAGTTTAGAGTTCCGCACTGAAGCTTTCTTT

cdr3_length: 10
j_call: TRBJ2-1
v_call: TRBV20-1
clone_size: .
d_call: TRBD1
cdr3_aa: CSLQGHEQFF
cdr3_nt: TGCAGTTTACAGGGGCATGAGCAGTTCTTC